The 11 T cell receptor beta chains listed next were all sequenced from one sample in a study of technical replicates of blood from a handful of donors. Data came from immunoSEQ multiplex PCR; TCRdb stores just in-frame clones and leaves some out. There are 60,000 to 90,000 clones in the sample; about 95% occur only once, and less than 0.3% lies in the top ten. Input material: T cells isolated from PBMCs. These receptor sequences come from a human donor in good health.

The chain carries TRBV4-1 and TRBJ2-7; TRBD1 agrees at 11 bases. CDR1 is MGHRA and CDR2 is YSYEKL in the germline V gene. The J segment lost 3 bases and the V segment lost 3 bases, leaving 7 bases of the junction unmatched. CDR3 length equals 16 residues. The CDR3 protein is CASSQGTGGTSYEQYF. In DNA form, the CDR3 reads TGCGCCAGCAGCCAGGGGACAGGGGGAACTAGCTACGAGCAGTACTTC.

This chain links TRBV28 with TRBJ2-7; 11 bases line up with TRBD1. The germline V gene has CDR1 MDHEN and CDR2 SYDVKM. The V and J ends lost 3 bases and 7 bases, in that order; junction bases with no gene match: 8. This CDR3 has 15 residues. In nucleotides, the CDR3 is TGTGCCAGCAGTTTGTGGACAGGGGGCGGAGGGGAGCAGTACTTC. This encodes CASSLWTGGGGEQYF.

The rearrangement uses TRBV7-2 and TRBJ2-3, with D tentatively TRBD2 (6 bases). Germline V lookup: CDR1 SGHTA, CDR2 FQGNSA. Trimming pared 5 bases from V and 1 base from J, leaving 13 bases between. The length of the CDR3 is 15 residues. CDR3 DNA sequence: TGTGCCAGCAGCGAGGAGGGCTACCGCACAGATACGCAGTATTTT. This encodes CASSEEGYRTDTQYF.

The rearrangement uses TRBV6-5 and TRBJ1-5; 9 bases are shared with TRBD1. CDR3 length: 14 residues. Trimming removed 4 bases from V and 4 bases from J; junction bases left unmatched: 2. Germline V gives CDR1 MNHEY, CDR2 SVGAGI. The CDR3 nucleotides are TGTGCCAGCAGTTGGGGACAGGGAAATCAGCCCCAGCATTTT. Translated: CASSWGQGNQPQHF.

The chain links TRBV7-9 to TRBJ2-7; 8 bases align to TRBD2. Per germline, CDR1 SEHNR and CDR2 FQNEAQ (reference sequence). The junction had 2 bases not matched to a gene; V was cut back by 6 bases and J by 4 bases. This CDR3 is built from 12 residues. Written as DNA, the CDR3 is TGTGCCAGCAGACGGGAGGGTTACGAGCAGTACTTC. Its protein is CASRREGYEQYF. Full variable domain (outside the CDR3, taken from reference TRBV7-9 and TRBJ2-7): DTGVSQNPRHKITKRGQNVTFRCDPISEHNRLYWYRQTLGQGPEFLTYFQNEAQLEKSRLLSDRFSAERPKGSFSTLEIQRTEQGDSAMYLCASRREGYEQYFGPGTRLTVT.

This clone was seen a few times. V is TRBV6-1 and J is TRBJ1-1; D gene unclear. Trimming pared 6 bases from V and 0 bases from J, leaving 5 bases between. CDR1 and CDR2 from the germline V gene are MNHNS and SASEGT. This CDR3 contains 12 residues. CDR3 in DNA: TGTGCCAGCAGCCTTATGAACACTGAAGCTTTCTTT. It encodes CASSLMNTEAFF.

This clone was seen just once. CDR3 protein: CASSTRDRASGANEKLFF. The CDR3 DNA is TGCGCCAGCAGCACACGGGACAGGGCTTCGGGGGCCAATGAAAAACTGTTTTTT. The chain recombines TRBV5-1 with TRBJ1-4; 9 bases fit TRBD1. There are 18 residues in the CDR3. Germline V CDR1 and CDR2: SGHRS, YFSETQ. Losses at the gene ends were 4 bases for V and 5 bases for J; bases not matched to a gene: 15.

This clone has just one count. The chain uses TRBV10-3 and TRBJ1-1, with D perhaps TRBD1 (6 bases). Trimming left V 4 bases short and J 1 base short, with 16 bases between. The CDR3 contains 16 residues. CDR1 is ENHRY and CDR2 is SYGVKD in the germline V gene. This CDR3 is CAISAGPQGENTEAFF. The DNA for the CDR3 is TGTGCCATCAGTGCCGGCCCACAGGGTGAGAACACTGAAGCTTTCTTT.

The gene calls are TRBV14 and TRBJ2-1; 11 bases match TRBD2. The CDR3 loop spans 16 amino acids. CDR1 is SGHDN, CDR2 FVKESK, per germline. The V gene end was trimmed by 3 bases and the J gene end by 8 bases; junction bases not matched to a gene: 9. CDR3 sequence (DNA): TGTGCCAGCAGCCATCTGACTAGCGGGAACCGGGATGAGCAGTTCTTC. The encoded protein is CASSHLTSGNRDEQFF. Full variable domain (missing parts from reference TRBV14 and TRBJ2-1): EAGVTQFPSHSVIEKGQTVTLRCDPISGHDNLYWYRRVMGKEIKFLLHFVKESKQDESGMPNNRFLAERTGGTYSTLKVQPAELEDSGVYFCASSHLTSGNRDEQFFGPGTRLTVL.

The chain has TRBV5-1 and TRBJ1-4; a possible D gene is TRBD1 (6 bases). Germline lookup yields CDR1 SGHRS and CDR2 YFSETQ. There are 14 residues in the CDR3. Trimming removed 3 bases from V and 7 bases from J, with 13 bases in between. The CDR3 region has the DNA TGCGCCAGCAGCTCGCCGGGACAAAGTGAAAAACTGTTTTTT. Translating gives CASSSPGQSEKLFF.

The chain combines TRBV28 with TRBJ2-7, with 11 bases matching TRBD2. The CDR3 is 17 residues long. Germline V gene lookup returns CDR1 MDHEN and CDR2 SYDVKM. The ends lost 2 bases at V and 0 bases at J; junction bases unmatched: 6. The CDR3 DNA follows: TGTGCCAGCAGTTTACTGGGTACTAGCGGGAGCTCCTACGAGCAGTACTTC. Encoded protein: CASSLLGTSGSSYEQYF.